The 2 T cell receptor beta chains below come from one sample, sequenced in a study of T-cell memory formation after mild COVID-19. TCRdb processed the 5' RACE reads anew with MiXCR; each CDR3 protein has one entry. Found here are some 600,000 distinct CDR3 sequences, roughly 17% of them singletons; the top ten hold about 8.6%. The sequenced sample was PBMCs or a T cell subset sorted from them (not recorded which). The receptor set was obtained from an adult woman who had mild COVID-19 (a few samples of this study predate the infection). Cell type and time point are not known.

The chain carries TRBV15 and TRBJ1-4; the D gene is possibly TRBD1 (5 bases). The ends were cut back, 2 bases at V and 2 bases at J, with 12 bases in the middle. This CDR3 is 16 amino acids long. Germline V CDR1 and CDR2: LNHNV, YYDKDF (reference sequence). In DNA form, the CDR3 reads TGTGCCACCAGCAGACAAAGGGGCCGCACTAATGAAAAACTGTTTTTT. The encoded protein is CATSRQRGRTNEKLFF.

The DNA of the CDR3 is TGTGCCAGCAGCCAAAGGGGAAGAGAGACCCAGTACTTC. Residues: CASSQRGRETQYF. The chain recombines TRBV3-1 with TRBJ2-5, with D possibly being TRBD1 (5 bases). The germline V and J ends were trimmed by 2 bases and 4 bases, with 8 bases remaining between them. Germline-derived CDR1 and CDR2 are LGHDT and YNNKEL (reference sequence). The CDR3 has 13 amino acids.